This TCR beta chain stems from a study of T cells after yellow fever vaccination. This clonotype appeared a few times. Its antigen is unknown. The TCR cDNA carried a universal primer site and UMIs from 5'RACE template switching. Via MiXCR, TCRdb re-called the 5' RACE reads, giving one row per CDR3 protein. The table records 400,000 to 450,000 distinct CDR3 sequences, approximately 18% of them present only once. Whole-study findings and limits: In post-booster samples, most primary-vaccination clones reappeared (under 98% CD4, over 70% CD8).

This CDR3 contains 15 residues. V shed 3 bases and J 2 bases; nucleotides not matched to a gene: 6. Germline CDR1 reads KGHSH; CDR2 reads LQKENI. This specimen consisted of PBMCs, obtained before the yellow fever booster vaccination. The V call is TRBV18, the J call TRBJ1-2, with 7 positions matching TRBD1. This TCR derives from a man aged 18 to 35 who received the YFV17D yellow fever vaccine. CDR3 in DNA: TGTGCCAGCTCACCCATGGGGACAGCGAACTATGGCTACACCTTC. Translation: CASSPMGTANYGYTF.